This T cell receptor beta chain derives from a study of PD-1 blockade in classical Hodgkin lymphoma. General study findings and limits: What drove the repertoire differences, possibly disease activity or prior therapy, has not been defined.

The time point here: newly diagnosed, previously untreated cHL patient sample. Newly diagnosed classical Hodgkin lymphoma PBMCs, still untreated, provided the comparison samples. The CDR3 has 14 residues. V gave up 3 bases and J gave up 3 bases; unmatched junction bases: 2. CDR1 and CDR2 from the germline V gene are SGHKS and YYEKEE (reference sequence). The method was immunoSEQ multiplex PCR; TCRdb's version includes in-frame clones alone and lacks a portion of them. The sample contains tens of thousands of clones, roughly 90% of which appear only once. Points on this clone: What it recognizes is unknown.

The gene calls are TRBV5-5 and TRBJ2-1; 8 nucleotides agree with TRBD1. The sequence was collected from a human donor with classical Hodgkin lymphoma. The specimen sequenced was peripheral blood mononuclear cells (PBMCs). The CDR3 nucleotides are TGTGCCAGCAGCTCAGGACAGGGCTACAATGAGCAGTTCTTC. Its protein product is CASSSGQGYNEQFF. Complete variable domain (other parts from reference TRBV5-5 and TRBJ2-1): DAGVTQSPTHLIKTRGQQVTLRCSPISGHKSVSWYQQVLGQGPQFIFQYYEKEERGRGNFPDRFSARQFPNYSSELNVNALLLGDSALYLCASSSGQGYNEQFFGPGTRLTVL.